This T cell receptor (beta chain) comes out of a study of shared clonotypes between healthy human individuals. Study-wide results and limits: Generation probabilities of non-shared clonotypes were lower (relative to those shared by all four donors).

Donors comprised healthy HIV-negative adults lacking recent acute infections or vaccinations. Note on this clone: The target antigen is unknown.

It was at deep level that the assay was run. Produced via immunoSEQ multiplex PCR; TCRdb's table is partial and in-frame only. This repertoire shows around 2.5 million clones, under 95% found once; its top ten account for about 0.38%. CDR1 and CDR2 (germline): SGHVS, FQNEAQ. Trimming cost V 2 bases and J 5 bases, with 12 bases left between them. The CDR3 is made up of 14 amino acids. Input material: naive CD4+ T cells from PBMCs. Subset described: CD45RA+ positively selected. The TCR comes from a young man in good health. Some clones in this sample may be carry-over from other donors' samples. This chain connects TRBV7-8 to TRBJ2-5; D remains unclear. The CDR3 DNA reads TGTGCCAGCAGCTTAAGGGCGGTAGGGGAGACCCAGTACTTC. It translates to CASSLRAVGETQYF.